This record covers a single T cell receptor (beta chain). V was clipped by 2 bases and J by 7 bases; unmatched bases: 6. The CDR3 consists of 14 residues. In germline, CDR1 is DFQATT, CDR2 SNEGSKA (reference sequence). The data derive from a study of blood T cells in healthy people across ages. Then a second PCR, running roughly 7 to 11 cycles, was carried out with a sample-barcoded 5' primer and a J-beta primer mix. Using its own MiXCR run on the 5' RACE reads, TCRdb lists one record per CDR3 protein. The sample carries about 670,000 distinct CDR3 sequences, around 43% recorded once. The chain joins TRBV20-1 to TRBJ1-4; TRBD1 matches 8 bases. The clonotype was recovered from an elderly man in good health. The sequenced sample consisted of blood. CDR3 amino acids: CSARWSGGFEKLFF. The CDR3 nucleotides read TGCAGTGCTAGATGGTCAGGGGGCTTTGAAAAACTGTTTTTT.